The clone carrying this T cell receptor (beta chain) was counted ten times or more. Its target is not known. Trimming pared 0 bases from V and 3 bases from J, leaving 13 bases between. The germline gives CDR1 SGHDN, CDR2 FVKESK. The CDR3 is made up of 16 amino acids. Every isolated RNA sample was fully reverse transcribed, so sequencing captured expressed TCRB transcripts. Using immunoSEQ multiplex PCR, the repertoire was profiled, and TCRdb retains in-frame clones only, with some absent. The sample contains about 130,000 clones, about 8.7% of which appear only once. This entry is derived from a study of beta chain features in type 1 diabetes. Whole-study results and caveats: The study left unresolved whether HLA type influences TCRB rearrangement. Patients' naive, central memory and Treg TCRB repertoires seemed closer to one another than those of healthy donors. Insertion counts at VDJ junctions were lower in type 1 diabetes patients, who also showed more deletions there. Type 1 diabetes patients had TCRB CDR3s that were shorter (moderately but significantly so) in all four CD4+ subsets.

The sequencing sample was made of central memory CD4+ T cells from blood. The V call is TRBV14, the J call TRBJ2-3; possible D gene TRBD2, 5 bases. The TCR was taken from a man aged 18-30 years in good health. The CDR3 region is CASSQDLDRGTDTQYF. The CDR3 nucleotides read TGTGCCAGCAGCCAAGACCTAGATCGGGGTACAGATACGCAGTATTTT.